This T cell receptor (beta chain) came from a study of Graves' ophthalmopathy and Graves' hyperthyroidism. Deletions cut 6 bases from V and 1 base from J, with 9 bases between. The germline V gene encodes CDR1 ENHRY and CDR2 SYGVKD. The CDR3 spans 13 residues. Amplified material comprised TCR beta CDR3 regions derived from RNA transcripts. Second-round multiplex PCR followed a first-round RT-PCR using HTBI primers. TCRdb independently ran MiXCR on the multiplex PCR reads; one entry per CDR3 protein. The data hold 620,000 or so distinct CDR3 sequences, with 22% observed a single time. The chain employs TRBV10-3 and TRBJ1-1; possible D gene TRBD1, 5 bases. The receptor's source is a woman younger than 30 with stable Graves' hyperthyroidism. Some clones in this sample may be carry-over from other donors' samples. The sequencing input was peripheral blood. The CDR3, as DNA: TGTGCCATCAGCCAGCAGGGGAACACTGAAGCTTTCTTT. Translating it yields CAISQQGNTEAFF.